The clone carrying this T cell receptor beta chain was detected a few times. The target antigen is unknown. TCRdb re-analysed the RT-PCR reads in MiXCR, keeping a single row per CDR3 protein. The table has 200,000 to 250,000 distinct CDR3 sequences, 9% to 15% seen once. This record comes from a study of response to subunit inactivated influenza vaccine. General study results and limits: Authors proposed each seasonal influenza vaccination draws in few new T cells.

The sequence was collected from a man aged 50-59 years who received an inactivated influenza vaccine. The specimen comprised non-naive T cells sorted from PBMCs, sampled about 14 days before vaccination.

CDR3 residues: CASSLGTSNTEAFF. The CDR3 coding sequence is TGCGCCAGCAGCTTGGGGACATCGAACACTGAAGCTTTCTTT. V gene TRBV4-1 combines with J gene TRBJ1-1, with D maybe TRBD1 (6 bases). The CDR3 totals 14 residues. The V and J ends lost 5 bases and 1 base respectively, with 11 bases between them. Germline V gene sequence: CDR1 MGHRA, CDR2 YSYEKL.